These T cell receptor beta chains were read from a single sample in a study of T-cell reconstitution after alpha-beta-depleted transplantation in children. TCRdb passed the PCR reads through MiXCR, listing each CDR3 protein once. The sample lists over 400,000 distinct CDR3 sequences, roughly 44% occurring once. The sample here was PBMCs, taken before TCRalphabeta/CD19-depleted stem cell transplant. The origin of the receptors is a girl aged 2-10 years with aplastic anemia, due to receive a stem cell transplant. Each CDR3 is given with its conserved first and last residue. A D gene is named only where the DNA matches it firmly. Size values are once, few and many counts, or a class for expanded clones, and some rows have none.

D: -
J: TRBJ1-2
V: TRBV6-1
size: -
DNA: TGTGCCAGCAGTGAATGGGGGGAAATCTTAGACATCTATGGCTACACCTTC
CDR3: CASSEWGEILDIYGYTF

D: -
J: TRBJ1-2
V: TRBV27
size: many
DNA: TGTGCCAGCACGAGGAGCTCAGGGGCTACTACCATAGGCTACACCTTC
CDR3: CASTRSSGATTIGYTF

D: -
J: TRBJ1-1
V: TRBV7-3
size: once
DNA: TGTGCCAGCAGCTTAACGGCGGGGCTGAACACTGAAGCTTTCTTT
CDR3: CASSLTAGLNTEAFF

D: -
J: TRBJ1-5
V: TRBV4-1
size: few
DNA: TGCGCCAGCAGCCCGTTCGCGGGAGGGAATCAGCCCCAGCATTTT
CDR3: CASSPFAGGNQPQHF

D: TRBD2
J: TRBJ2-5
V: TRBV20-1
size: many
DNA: TGCAGTGCTAGAGACTTTGGGACTAGCGGGAGTTACGAGACCCAGTACTTC
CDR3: CSARDFGTSGSYETQYF

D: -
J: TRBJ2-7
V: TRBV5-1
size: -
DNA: TGCGCCAGCAGCCCCGGCGATGTAGGGCTTTCCTACGAGCAGTACTTC
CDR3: CASSPGDVGLSYEQYF

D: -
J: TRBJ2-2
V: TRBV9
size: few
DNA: TGTGCCAGCAGGTCCGGGACTGCTGCATCCGGGGAGCTGTTTTTT
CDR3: CASRSGTAASGELFF

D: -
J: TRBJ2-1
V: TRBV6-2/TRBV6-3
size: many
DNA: TGTGCCAGCAGTAAGAACGGGAGCCCAGGAGGTCATGAGCAGTTCTTC
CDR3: CASSKNGSPGGHEQFF

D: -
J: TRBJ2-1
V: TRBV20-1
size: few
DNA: TGCAGTGCTAGACCCCGGGAGACGTACAATGAGCAGTTCTTC
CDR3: CSARPRETYNEQFF

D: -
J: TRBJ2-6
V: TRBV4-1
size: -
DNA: TGCGCCAGCAGCCTGCACCCAATGCGGACAGATGGGGCCAACGTCCTGACTTTC
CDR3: CASSLHPMRTDGANVLTF

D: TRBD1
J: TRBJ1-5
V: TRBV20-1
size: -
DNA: TGCAGTGCTCGCCGCCCGGGACAGTGGTATCAGCCCCAGCATTTT
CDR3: CSARRPGQWYQPQHF

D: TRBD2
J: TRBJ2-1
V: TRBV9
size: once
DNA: TGTGCCAGCAGCGTAGGTAGCGGGAGCAGCAATGAGCAGTTCTTC
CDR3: CASSVGSGSSNEQFF

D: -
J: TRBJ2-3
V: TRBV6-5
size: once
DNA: TGTGCCAGCAGTTACTCATCCCCGGGGAGCACAGATACGCAGTATTTT
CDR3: CASSYSSPGSTDTQYF

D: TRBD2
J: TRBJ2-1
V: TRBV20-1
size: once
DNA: TGCAGTGCTAGCGGGGGGGTGACCTACAATGAGCAGTTCTTC
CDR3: CSASGGVTYNEQFF

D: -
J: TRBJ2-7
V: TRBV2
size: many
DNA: TGTGCCAGCACTGGAGGGACTCGCTACGAGCAGTACTTC
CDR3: CASTGGTRYEQYF

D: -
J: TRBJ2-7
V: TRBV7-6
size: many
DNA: TGTGCCAGCAGCTCACATCCCCATCACAGGGATCCGCAGTACTTC
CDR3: CASSSHPHHRDPQYF

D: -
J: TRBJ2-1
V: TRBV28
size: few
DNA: TGTGCCAGCAGTTTAATCAAGGCAGGGAGTTGGGATGAGCAGTTCTTC
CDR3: CASSLIKAGSWDEQFF

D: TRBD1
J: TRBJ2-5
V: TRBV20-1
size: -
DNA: TGCAGTGCTAGACCCCGGGACAGCTGGACCCAAGAGACCCAGTACTTC
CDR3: CSARPRDSWTQETQYF

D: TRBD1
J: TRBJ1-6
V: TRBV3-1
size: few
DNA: TGTGCCAGCAGCCAACCTCCCGGGACAGGGGATTCACCCCTCCACTTT
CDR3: CASSQPPGTGDSPLHF

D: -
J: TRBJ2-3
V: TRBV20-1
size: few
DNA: TGCAGTGCTAGTTTCTTGGCTAGCACAGATACGCAGTATTTT
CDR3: CSASFLASTDTQYF

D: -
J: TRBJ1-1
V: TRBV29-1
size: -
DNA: TGCAGCGTTGTTGGAGGGAATCGAGCTTTCTTT
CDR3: CSVVGGNRAFF

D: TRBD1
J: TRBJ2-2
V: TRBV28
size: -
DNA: TGTGCCAGCAGGACATTGGACAGGGGACTTACCGGGGAGCTGTTTTTT
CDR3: CASRTLDRGLTGELFF

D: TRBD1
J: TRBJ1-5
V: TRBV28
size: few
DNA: TGTGCCAGCAGTTTCGACAGGGTAGAGGATAGCAATCAGCCCCAGCATTTT
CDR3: CASSFDRVEDSNQPQHF

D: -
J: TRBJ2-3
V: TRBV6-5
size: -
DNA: TGTGCCAGCAGTTACTCTGGCGGGATCACAGATACGCAGTATTTT
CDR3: CASSYSGGITDTQYF

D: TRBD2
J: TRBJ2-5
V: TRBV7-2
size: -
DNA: TGTGCCAGCAGCCGCCAAGTGGCGGGGGGTCCGTACTTC
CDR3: CASSRQVAGGPYF

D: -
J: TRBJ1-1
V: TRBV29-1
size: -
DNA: TGCAGCGTTAGTGGGCAGGGAGGTATGGTTACTGAAGCTTTCTTT
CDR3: CSVSGQGGMVTEAFF

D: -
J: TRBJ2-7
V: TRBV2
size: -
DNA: TGTGCCAGCAGTGAGGGGAAGGGCTCCTACGAGCAGTACTTC
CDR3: CASSEGKGSYEQYF

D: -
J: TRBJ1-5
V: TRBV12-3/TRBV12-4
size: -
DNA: TGTGCCAGCAGTTTAGGTCCTGGGCAGCCCAAGCATTTT
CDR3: CASSLGPGQPKHF

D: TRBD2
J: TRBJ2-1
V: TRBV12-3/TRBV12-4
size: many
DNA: TGTGCCAGCAGTACCCCAGCGGGAGGAACGGTTAATGAGCAGTTCTTC
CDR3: CASSTPAGGTVNEQFF

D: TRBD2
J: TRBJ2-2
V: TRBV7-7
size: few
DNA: TGTGCCAGCAGCAAGGGACTAGCGGGGGCACGGAACACCGGGGAGCTGTTTTTT
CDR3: CASSKGLAGARNTGELFF

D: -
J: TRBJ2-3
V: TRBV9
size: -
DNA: TGTGCCAGCAGCGTAGCGGAAGACCATGAAGTGGATACGCAGTATTTT
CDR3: CASSVAEDHEVDTQYF

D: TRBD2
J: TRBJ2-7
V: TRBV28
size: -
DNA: TGTGCCAGCAGTTCCCCCCAGGTAGCGGGAGGGCCCTACGAGCAGTACTTC
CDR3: CASSSPQVAGGPYEQYF

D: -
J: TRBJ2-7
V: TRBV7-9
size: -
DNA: TGTGCCAGCAGCTTAGAACCTTACGAGCAGTACTTC
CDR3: CASSLEPYEQYF

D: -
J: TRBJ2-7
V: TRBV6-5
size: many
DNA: TGTGCCAGCAGGCAGGGTTCCTACGAGCAGTACTTC
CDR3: CASRQGSYEQYF

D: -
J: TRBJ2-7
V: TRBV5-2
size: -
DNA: TGTGCCATGGGCCCCGGAGTAACCTGCGAGCAGTACTTC
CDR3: CAMGPGVTCEQYF

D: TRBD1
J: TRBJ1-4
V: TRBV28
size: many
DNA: TGTGCCAGCAGTTTTAGGAGTGGACAGGATCGCGAAAAACTGTTTTTT
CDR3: CASSFRSGQDREKLFF

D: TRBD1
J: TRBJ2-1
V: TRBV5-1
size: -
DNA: TGCGCCAGCAGCCAAGGGACAGGAAGCTACAATGAGCAGTTCTTC
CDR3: CASSQGTGSYNEQFF

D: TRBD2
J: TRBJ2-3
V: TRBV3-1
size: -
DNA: TGTGCCAGCAGCCAAGAAAGGCTAGCGGGAGACACAGATACGCAGTATTTT
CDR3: CASSQERLAGDTDTQYF

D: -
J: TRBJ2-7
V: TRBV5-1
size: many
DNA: TGCGCCAGCAGCCCCCCCGGGGGCCGAGGGTACGAGCAGTACTTC
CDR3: CASSPPGGRGYEQYF

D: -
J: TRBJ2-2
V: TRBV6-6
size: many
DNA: TGTGCCAGCAGTTACTCGGAGCTATGGGAGCTGTTTTTT
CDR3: CASSYSELWELFF

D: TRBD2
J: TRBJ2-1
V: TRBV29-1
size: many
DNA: TGCAGCGTTTCTGGGCTAGCGGGATTCTGGTTCTTC
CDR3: CSVSGLAGFWFF

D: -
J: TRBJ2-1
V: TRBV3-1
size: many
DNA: TGTGCCAGCAGCCAAGATTCAGTGGTCCATGAGCAGTTCTTC
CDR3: CASSQDSVVHEQFF

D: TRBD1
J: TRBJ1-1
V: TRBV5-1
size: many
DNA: TGCGCCAGCAGCCCCGAGGGGCAGGGGGTGGTAAACACTGAAGCTTTCTTT
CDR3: CASSPEGQGVVNTEAFF

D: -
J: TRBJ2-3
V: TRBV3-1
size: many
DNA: TGTGCCGCCAGTTCCCTAGGAGGGACAGATACGCAGTATTTT
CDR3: CAASSLGGTDTQYF

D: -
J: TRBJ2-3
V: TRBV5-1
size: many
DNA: TGCGCCAGCAGCTTGTACGGGAAAGTGGGCACAGATACGCAGTATTTT
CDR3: CASSLYGKVGTDTQYF

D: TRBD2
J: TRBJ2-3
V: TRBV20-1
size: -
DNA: TGCAGTGCTGGGGAGGGGCTCCCCACAGATACGCAGTATTTT
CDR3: CSAGEGLPTDTQYF

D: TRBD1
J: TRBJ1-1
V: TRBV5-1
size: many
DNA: TGCGCCAGCAGCCCTACAGGGGGGGACACTGAAGCTTTCTTT
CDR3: CASSPTGGDTEAFF

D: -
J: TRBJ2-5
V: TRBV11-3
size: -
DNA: TGTGCCAGCAGCTCCCCAGGGAGGCAAGAGACCCAGTACTTC
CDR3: CASSSPGRQETQYF

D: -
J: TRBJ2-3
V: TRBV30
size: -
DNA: TGTGCCTGGACCCCCGGCGGGGATACGCAGTATTTT
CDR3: CAWTPGGDTQYF